This T cell receptor (beta chain) was obtained from a study of blood T cell repertoires in COVID-19. As for the study in general: The origin of the acute and convalescent COVID-19 samples was the United States, Italy and Spain. T cells, B-cell-depleted T cells, or PBMCs supplied cDNA or gDNA.

Here immunoSEQ multiplex PCR was the method, and the copy in TCRdb shows in-frame clones only, minus some. The table lists approximately 270,000 clones, approximately 90% of them singletons. Participants, about 18 to 89 years old, spanned fewer than 30 US areas. Each participant's cohort was designated according to participant-reported clinical history. Germline V gene data show CDR1 as SQVTM and CDR2 as ANQGSEA. The CDR3 covers 12 residues. Trimming stripped 4 bases from V and 1 base from J, with 8 bases between. Input material: PBMCs or T cells enriched from blood (not recorded which). The sequence derives from a human donor in a cohort exposed to, infected with or recovered from COVID-19 (not recorded which). The donor label of this sample is uncertain. The V gene is TRBV29-1, the J gene TRBJ2-7; D gene ambiguous. The CDR3 region has the DNA TGCAGCGTTGGTGTTGAGTCCTACGAGCAGTACTTC. This codes for CSVGVESYEQYF.